The sequence of this T cell receptor beta chain was determined in a study of OX40 agonist ivuxolimab in advanced cancers. On the study more broadly: Mean age about 60 years, range 23 to 79; nearly 85% male. Antecedent anti-PD-1, anti-PD-L1 or anti-CTLA-4 therapy was permissible, with roughly 36% having received some.

CDR1 and CDR2 from the germline V gene are SNHLY and FYNNEI. V shed 5 bases and J shed 0 bases, with 12 bases lying between them. CDR3 size: 15 residues. Details on this clone: Antigen specificity is unknown.

Study conclusions and caveats: Among the lowest peripheral clonal expansion occurred in 0.1-3.0 mg/kg partial responders.

Produced via immunoSEQ multiplex PCR; TCRdb's table is partial and in-frame only. Altogether approximately 15,000 clones are present, 75% to 85% being singletons, with the ten largest covering 35% to 40%. The input for sequencing was CD4+ or CD8+ T cells sorted from blood, taken in a trial of the OX40 agonist ivuxolimab. The gene calls are TRBV2 and TRBJ2-3; TRBD2 might be the D (6 bases). This sequence originates from an adult with an advanced solid tumor such as melanoma, head and neck, liver or kidney cancer. The CDR3 spells CASSPGTSSTDTQYF. In nucleotides, the CDR3 is TGTGCCAGCAGTCCCGGGACTTCTAGCACAGATACGCAGTATTTT.